These T cell receptor beta chains were read from a single sample in a study of T cell repertoires in cytomegalovirus infection. Using its own MiXCR run on the reads, TCRdb lists one record per CDR3 protein. The data show about 300,000 distinct CDR3 sequences, approximately 8.9% seen once. Sequencing was carried out using PBMCs. These receptors were taken from a human donor in good health (CMV status not recorded). Some clones in this sample may be carry-over from other donors' samples. CDR3s include the opening cysteine and the closing phenylalanine or tryptophan. D genes are given only for firm matches. Clone size, where shown, is once, few, many, or a class for clones that have expanded.

v_gene: TRBV7-9
j_gene: TRBJ1-5
d_gene: TRBD1
abundance: many
CDR3aa: CASSQGQYSNQPQHF
CDR3nt: TGTGCCAGCAGCCAGGGACAGTATAGCAATCAGCCCCAGCATTTT

v_gene: TRBV12-3/TRBV12-4
j_gene: TRBJ1-5
d_gene: .
abundance: many
CDR3aa: CASSLPGDNQPQHF
CDR3nt: TGTGCCAGCAGTTTACCCGGGGACAATCAGCCCCAGCATTTT

v_gene: TRBV14
j_gene: TRBJ2-5
d_gene: .
abundance: few
CDR3aa: CASSHSPGPPFETQYF
CDR3nt: TGTGCCAGCAGCCACTCACCGGGACCCCCTTTCGAGACCCAGTACTTC

v_gene: TRBV6-6
j_gene: TRBJ1-6
d_gene: .
abundance: many
CDR3aa: CASSYSMDGSSSYNSPLHF
CDR3nt: TGTGCCAGCAGTTACTCGATGGACGGGTCGAGCTCCTATAATTCACCCCTCCACTTT

v_gene: TRBV28
j_gene: TRBJ1-2
d_gene: .
abundance: many
CDR3aa: CASSSPSQVRYGYTF
CDR3nt: TGTGCCAGCAGTTCGCCCTCACAGGTCCGCTATGGCTACACCTTC

v_gene: TRBV29-1
j_gene: TRBJ1-2
d_gene: .
abundance: .
CDR3aa: CSVEDRGARIYGYTF
CDR3nt: TGCAGCGTTGAAGATCGCGGGGCGCGGATCTATGGCTACACCTTC

v_gene: TRBV7-9
j_gene: TRBJ1-3
d_gene: TRBD1
abundance: .
CDR3aa: CASSSRPGTVTPWGNTIYF
CDR3nt: TGTGCCAGCAGCTCCCGTCCCGGGACAGTGACTCCTTGGGGAAACACCATATATTTT

v_gene: TRBV4-1
j_gene: TRBJ1-1
d_gene: .
abundance: few
CDR3aa: CASSQLIPQGRRRDTEAFF
CDR3nt: TGCGCCAGCAGCCAATTGATCCCCCAGGGGAGGCGTAGGGACACTGAAGCTTTCTTT

v_gene: TRBV28
j_gene: TRBJ2-7
d_gene: .
abundance: few
CDR3aa: CASSFRGWPLEQYF
CDR3nt: TGTGCCAGCAGTTTCAGGGGCTGGCCGCTCGAGCAGTACTTC

v_gene: TRBV19
j_gene: TRBJ2-1
d_gene: TRBD1
abundance: many
CDR3aa: CASSRTQGASYNEQFF
CDR3nt: TGTGCCAGTAGTAGAACACAGGGGGCCTCCTACAATGAGCAGTTCTTC

v_gene: TRBV29-1
j_gene: TRBJ1-1
d_gene: TRBD1
abundance: .
CDR3aa: CSVALRGGRKTEAFF
CDR3nt: TGCAGCGTCGCCCTCAGGGGGGGGCGGAAAACTGAAGCTTTCTTT

v_gene: TRBV7-2
j_gene: TRBJ2-1
d_gene: .
abundance: many
CDR3aa: CASSPKIVDWRFF
CDR3nt: TGTGCCAGCAGCCCCAAGATCGTCGATTGGCGGTTCTTC

v_gene: TRBV10-3
j_gene: TRBJ2-5
d_gene: .
abundance: many
CDR3aa: CAISEPGTARETQYF
CDR3nt: TGTGCCATCAGTGAACCCGGGACGGCGAGAGAGACCCAGTACTTC

v_gene: TRBV7-2
j_gene: TRBJ2-2
d_gene: .
abundance: many
CDR3aa: CASSSRTGTSNTGELFF
CDR3nt: TGTGCCAGCAGCTCACGGACCGGGACGTCGAACACCGGGGAGCTGTTTTTT

v_gene: TRBV10-1
j_gene: TRBJ1-5
d_gene: .
abundance: few
CDR3aa: CASSETSNQPQHF
CDR3nt: TGCGCCAGCAGTGAGACGAGCAATCAGCCCCAGCATTTT

v_gene: TRBV6-4
j_gene: TRBJ1-1
d_gene: TRBD1
abundance: many
CDR3aa: CASSDNRGTEAFF
CDR3nt: TGTGCCAGCAGTGACAACAGGGGCACTGAAGCTTTCTTT

v_gene: TRBV6-1
j_gene: TRBJ2-1
d_gene: .
abundance: many
CDR3aa: CASKPRGSSYNEQFF
CDR3nt: TGTGCCAGCAAACCAAGGGGGAGCTCCTACAATGAGCAGTTCTTC

v_gene: TRBV6-5
j_gene: TRBJ2-3
d_gene: .
abundance: many
CDR3aa: CASSYGWGAADTQYF
CDR3nt: TGTGCCAGCAGTTACGGGTGGGGGGCGGCAGATACGCAGTATTTT

v_gene: TRBV29-1
j_gene: TRBJ1-2
d_gene: .
abundance: few
CDR3aa: CSVEDRSYGYTF
CDR3nt: TGCAGCGTTGAAGACCGCAGCTATGGCTACACCTTC

v_gene: TRBV19
j_gene: TRBJ1-4
d_gene: .
abundance: few
CDR3aa: CASSIRGEFNEKLFF
CDR3nt: TGTGCCAGTAGTATACGGGGCGAATTTAATGAAAAACTGTTTTTT

v_gene: TRBV6-5
j_gene: TRBJ1-2
d_gene: TRBD1
abundance: .
CDR3aa: CASSAHMNRGYHYGYTF
CDR3nt: TGTGCCAGCAGTGCCCATATGAACAGGGGGTATCACTATGGCTACACCTTC

v_gene: TRBV25-1
j_gene: TRBJ1-1
d_gene: TRBD1
abundance: many
CDR3aa: CASSEARTGGMNTEAFF
CDR3nt: TGTGCCAGCAGTGAAGCCCGGACAGGGGGGATGAACACTGAAGCTTTCTTT

v_gene: TRBV7-2
j_gene: TRBJ1-6
d_gene: TRBD1
abundance: medium-sized
CDR3aa: CASSIRQGGNSPLHF
CDR3nt: TGTGCCAGCAGCATTCGACAGGGGGGAAATTCACCCCTCCACTTT

v_gene: TRBV20-1
j_gene: TRBJ2-1
d_gene: TRBD2
abundance: .
CDR3aa: CSASPSLAGGREQFF
CDR3nt: TGCAGTGCTAGTCCCTCCCTAGCGGGGGGACGTGAGCAGTTCTTC

v_gene: TRBV6-5
j_gene: TRBJ1-4
d_gene: .
abundance: .
CDR3aa: CASSYSMETNEKLFF
CDR3nt: TGTGCCAGCAGTTACTCGATGGAGACTAATGAAAAACTGTTTTTT

v_gene: TRBV7-9
j_gene: TRBJ2-7
d_gene: .
abundance: many
CDR3aa: CATQRDPAYEQYF
CDR3nt: TGTGCCACTCAACGGGACCCGGCCTACGAGCAGTACTTC

v_gene: TRBV10-1
j_gene: TRBJ2-1
d_gene: .
abundance: .
CDR3aa: CASSEWAENNEQFF
CDR3nt: TGCGCCAGCAGTGAGTGGGCAGAAAACAATGAGCAGTTCTTC

v_gene: TRBV20-1
j_gene: TRBJ1-2
d_gene: .
abundance: many
CDR3aa: CSARSRADYGYTF
CDR3nt: TGCAGTGCTAGGTCCAGGGCTGACTATGGCTACACCTTC

v_gene: TRBV20-1
j_gene: TRBJ2-3
d_gene: .
abundance: few
CDR3aa: CSAGRGGAGTDTQYF
CDR3nt: TGCAGTGCTGGCCGAGGGGGGGCCGGCACAGATACGCAGTATTTT